The entry below gives a single TCR beta chain sequence along with its context. This sample was taken from a study of blood T cell repertoires in COVID-19. CDR1 is MGHRA, CDR2 YSYEKL, per germline. V was pared by 1 base and J by 8 bases, with 14 bases between. The CDR3 is 15 residues long. TCRdb keeps only in-frame clones here, not all; method: immunoSEQ multiplex PCR. Of about 200,000 clones detected, roughly 80% appear once; the ten largest clones hold approximately 5%. The chain links TRBV4-1 to TRBJ1-4; a possible D gene is TRBD1 (5 bases). The receptor was derived from a human donor in a cohort sampled during active COVID-19. The sequenced sample consisted of peripheral blood. CDR3 region: CASSQAPQWGEKLFF. CDR3 DNA sequence: TGCGCCAGCAGCCAAGCCCCCCAATGGGGCGAAAAACTGTTTTTT.